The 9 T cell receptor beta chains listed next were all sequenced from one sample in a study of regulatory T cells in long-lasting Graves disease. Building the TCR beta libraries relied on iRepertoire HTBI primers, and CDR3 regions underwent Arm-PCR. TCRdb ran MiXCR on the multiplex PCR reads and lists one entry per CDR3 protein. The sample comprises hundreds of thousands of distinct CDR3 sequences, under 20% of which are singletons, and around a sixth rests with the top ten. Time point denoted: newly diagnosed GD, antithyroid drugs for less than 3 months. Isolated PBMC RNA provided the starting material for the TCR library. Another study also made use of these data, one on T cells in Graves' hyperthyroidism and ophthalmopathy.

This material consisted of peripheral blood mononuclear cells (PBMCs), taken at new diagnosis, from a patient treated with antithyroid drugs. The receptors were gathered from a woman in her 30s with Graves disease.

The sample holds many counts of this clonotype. CDR3 nucleotide sequence: TGTGCCACCAGTGAGGGCGGGAGCCCGGAAGAGACCCAGTACTTC. Residues: CATSEGGSPEETQYF. The chain employs TRBV24-1 and TRBJ2-5; TRBD2 matches at 7 bases. CDR1 and CDR2 (germline): KGHDR, SFDVKD. V lost 4 bases, J lost 3 bases, and 7 bases stayed unmatched. The CDR3 has 15 amino acids.

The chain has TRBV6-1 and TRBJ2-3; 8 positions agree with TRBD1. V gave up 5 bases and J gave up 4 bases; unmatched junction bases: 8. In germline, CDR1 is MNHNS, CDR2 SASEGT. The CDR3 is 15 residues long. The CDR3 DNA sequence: TGTGCCAGCAGTCCCGGGACAGGAAGCTCAGATACGCAGTATTTT. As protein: CASSPGTGSSDTQYF.

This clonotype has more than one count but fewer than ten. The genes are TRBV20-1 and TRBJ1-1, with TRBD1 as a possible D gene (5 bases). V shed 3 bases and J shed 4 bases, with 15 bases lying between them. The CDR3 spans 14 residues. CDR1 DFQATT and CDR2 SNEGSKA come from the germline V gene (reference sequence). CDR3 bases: TGCAGTGCTAGGAGCTGGGGGGTAAGCACTGAAGCTTTCTTT. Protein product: CSARSWGVSTEAFF.

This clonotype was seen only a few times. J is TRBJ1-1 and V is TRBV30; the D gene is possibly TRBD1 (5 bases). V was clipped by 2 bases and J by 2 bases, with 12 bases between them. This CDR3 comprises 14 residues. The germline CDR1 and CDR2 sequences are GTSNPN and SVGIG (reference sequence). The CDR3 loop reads CAWSFSGFNTEAFF. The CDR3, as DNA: TGTGCCTGGAGTTTTTCAGGGTTTAACACTGAAGCTTTCTTT.

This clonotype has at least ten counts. CDR3 coding DNA: TGCAGTGCTAGAGAAGGGACTGGGCGGTACAATGAGCAGTTCTTC. This encodes CSAREGTGRYNEQFF. The chain uses TRBV20-1 and TRBJ2-1, with TRBD2 as a possible D gene (6 bases). V lost 0 bases, J lost 4 bases, and 13 bases lay in between. The CDR3 has 15 amino acids. The germline gives CDR1 DFQATT, CDR2 SNEGSKA (reference sequence).

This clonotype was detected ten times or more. The CDR3 bases are TGTGCCAGCAGCCAGACGAGGGATACGCAGTATTTT. It specifies CASSQTRDTQYF. The V and J genes are TRBV7-2 and TRBJ2-3; no clear D gene. The CDR3 runs 12 residues. The V gene lost 5 bases and the J gene lost 6 bases, with 9 bases spanning the gap. Germline V CDR1 and CDR2: SGHTA, FQGNSA.

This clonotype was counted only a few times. CDR3 protein: CASSTRDRNLNEQFF. The CDR3 bases are TGTGCCAGCAGCACCCGGGACAGGAACCTTAATGAGCAGTTCTTC. The gene calls are TRBV28 and TRBJ2-1; 8 bases are a match to TRBD1. CDR1 is MDHEN and CDR2 is SYDVKM in the germline V gene. The CDR3 extends over 15 amino acids. The junction had 11 bases not matched to a gene; V was cut back by 6 bases and J by 7 bases. Complete variable domain (other parts from reference TRBV28 and TRBJ2-1): DVKVTQSSRYLVKRTGEKVFLECVQDMDHENMFWYRQDPGLGLRLIYFSYDVKMKEKGDIPEGYSVSREKKERFSLILESASTNQTSMYLCASSTRDRNLNEQFFGPGTRLTVL.

The CDR3 nucleotides read TGCGCCAGCAGGGCAGGGGTAGATACGCAGTATTTT. This sequence encodes CASRAGVDTQYF. The chain combines TRBV5-1 with TRBJ2-3, with D possibly being TRBD1 (6 bases). Deletions cut 5 bases from V and 5 bases from J, with 9 bases between. CDR3 length: 12 amino acids. The germline gives CDR1 SGHRS, CDR2 YFSETQ.

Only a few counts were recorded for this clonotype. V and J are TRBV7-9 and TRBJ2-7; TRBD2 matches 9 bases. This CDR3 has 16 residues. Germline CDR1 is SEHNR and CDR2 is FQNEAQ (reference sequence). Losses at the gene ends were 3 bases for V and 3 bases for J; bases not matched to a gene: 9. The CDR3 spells CASSLGAGGAIYEQYF. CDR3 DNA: TGTGCCAGCAGCTTGGGCGCGGGAGGGGCCATCTACGAGCAGTACTTC.